Below, 10 T cell receptor beta chains from the same sample are listed, as sequenced in a study of blood T cell repertoires in COVID-19. Clones were sequenced by immunoSEQ multiplex PCR, and TCRdb holds only the in-frame ones, with some missing. The table includes roughly 260,000 clones, about 89% detected once. The sequenced sample was peripheral blood. These receptor sequences come from a woman aged 45-59 years with acute or convalescent COVID-19.

The genes are TRBV6-1 and TRBJ1-5, with 8 positions matching TRBD1. J gave up 7 bases and V 2 bases, and 13 bases lay outside the gene matches. Per germline, CDR1 MNHNS and CDR2 SASEGT. This CDR3 is 17 amino acids long. CDR3 residues: CASSESWADRAFQPQHF. In DNA form, the CDR3 reads TGTGCCAGCAGTGAAAGCTGGGCGGACAGGGCCTTCCAGCCCCAGCATTTT.

The chain employs TRBV5-1 and TRBJ2-5; TRBD1 agrees at 7 bases. Trimming removed 2 bases from V and 2 bases from J; junction bases left unmatched: 6. The length of the CDR3 is 15 residues. The germline V gene encodes CDR1 SGHRS and CDR2 YFSETQ. CDR3 loop: CASSLTGAPQETQYF. CDR3 nucleotides: TGCGCCAGCAGCTTAACAGGGGCCCCACAAGAGACCCAGTACTTC.

The table lists this clone with a count of one. The gene calls are TRBV18 and TRBJ2-2; 8 positions agree with TRBD1. CDR1 KGHSH and CDR2 LQKENI come from the germline V gene. The ends lost 6 bases at V and 4 bases at J; junction bases unmatched: 4. The CDR3 is made up of 14 amino acids. The CDR3 nucleotides read TGTGCCAGCTCGGAGACAGGGGTCACCGGGGAGCTGTTTTTT. Translated: CASSETGVTGELFF.

This clone was recorded once. The V and J genes are TRBV5-1 and TRBJ2-7; 9 bases are a match to TRBD1. Unmatched junction bases numbered 6, after V lost 4 bases and J lost 4 bases. This CDR3 is 14 amino acids long. The germline gives CDR1 SGHRS, CDR2 YFSETQ. The CDR3 nucleotides are TGCGCCAGCAGCATAACAGGGGGCGTTTACGAGCAGTACTTC. Protein product: CASSITGGVYEQYF.

The rearrangement joins TRBV19 to TRBJ1-5; D not certain. The CDR3 length is 13 residues. The germline gives CDR1 LNHDA, CDR2 SQIVND (reference sequence). V lost 5 bases, J lost 5 bases, and 10 bases lay in between. CDR3 sequence (DNA): TGTGCCAGTAGTCTCGCCGGTTATCAGCCCCAGCATTTT. This translates into CASSLAGYQPQHF.

The J gene is TRBJ1-5, the V gene TRBV18; D is unclear. V lost 3 bases to trimming and J lost 6 bases, with 18 bases between them. The CDR3 totals 16 residues. Germline assignment: CDR1 KGHSH and CDR2 LQKENI. CDR3 coding DNA: TGTGCCAGCTCACCCTCCTTGGGAGGCGGCGGTCAGCCCCAGCATTTT. Translating it yields CASSPSLGGGGQPQHF.

The table lists this clone with a count of one. The V gene is TRBV7-6, the J gene TRBJ1-3; TRBD1 matches at 7 bases. The germline CDR1 and CDR2 sequences are SGHVS and FNYEAQ. The CDR3 has 14 residues. V trimming: 4 bases; J trimming: 3 bases; junction bases outside the gene matches: 3. The CDR3 sequence: CASSSRQGGNTIYF. CDR3 in DNA: TGTGCCAGCAGCTCCCGACAGGGTGGAAACACCATATATTTT.

A few counts support this clone. V and J are TRBV7-8 and TRBJ2-3; 8 bases line up with TRBD2. Trimming at V came to 1 base and at J to 1 base, leaving 7 bases not matched to a gene. From germline, CDR1 is SGHVS and CDR2 FQNEAQ. The CDR3 is 17 residues long. The CDR3 sequence is CASSLVGLAGRTDTQYF. In nucleotides, the CDR3 is TGTGCCAGCAGCTTAGTTGGGTTAGCGGGACGCACAGATACGCAGTATTTT.

The rearrangement joins TRBV3-1 (or the pseudogene TRBV3-2) to TRBJ2-7; possibly TRBD2 for D (6 bases). This CDR3 has 14 residues. Trimming left V 4 bases short and J 2 bases short, with 12 bases between. The germline V gene encodes CDR1 LGHDT and CDR2 YNNKEL (reference sequence). The CDR3 is CASSRSGGAYEQYF. CDR3 DNA sequence: TGTGCCAGCAGCCGAAGTGGAGGGGCCTACGAGCAGTACTTC.

This rearrangement joins TRBV5-1 to TRBJ2-5; 10 bases match TRBD2. J lost 5 bases, V lost 0 bases, and 7 bases had no gene match. Germline CDR1 reads SGHRS; CDR2 reads YFSETQ. The CDR3 has 16 amino acids. The CDR3, as DNA: TGCGCCAGCAGCTTGGGGAGGACTAGCGGTGGGGAGACCCAGTACTTC. Translation: CASSLGRTSGGETQYF. Complete variable domain (other parts from reference TRBV5-1 and TRBJ2-5): KAGVTQTPRYLIKTRGQQVTLSCSPISGHRSVSWYQQTPGQGLQFLFEYFSETQRNKGNFPGRFSGRQFSNSRSEMNVSTLELGDSALYLCASSLGRTSGGETQYFGPGTRLLVL.